This T cell receptor beta chain was found in a study of cytomegalovirus exposure and HLA in healthy donors (dated by TCRdb to the late 2010s). A note on the overall study: In an earlier analysis of under 750 of the donors, about 270 Gb of sequence data and 95 million to 130 million unique TCR beta sequences from about 179 million T cells were reported. In the later analysis, no new phenotypic data were used to find candidate immune exposures; instead, reliance was placed on TCR beta sequences and their occurrence across donors. Class I and class II HLA loci were covered by the typing at four-digit resolution. An early release that covered around 590 HLA-typed donors contained approximately 290 gigabases of sequencing data and 75 million to 100 million unique TCR sequences. A later analysis re-examined previously published TCR beta repertoires from several hundred donors and added high-resolution HLA genotyping to investigate patterns of TCR occurrence. Typing coverage varied by locus: 629-630 donors for A, B, C, DRB1 and DQB1; roughly 500 for DQA1; over 600 for DPA1; approximately 450 for DPB1. The study profiled the T cell repertoires of under 700 subjects by immunosequencing and related them to cytomegalovirus serostatus. The study aimed to test whether signatures of past pathogen exposure could be identified by cataloging public T cell receptors. On average, about 240,000 unique TCR beta nucleotide sequences were sequenced per donor among more than 350 genotyped donors of the cohort, with around 19% of those sequences being non-productive. Of the 350 to 450 genotyped donors, approximately 83% fell in the genetic ancestry cluster associated with self-reported Caucasian donors. To predict cytomegalovirus infection status, the study combined high-throughput TCR immunosequencing, statistical association of individual TCRs with disease status, and machine learning. A later genetic analysis took genome-wide SNP genotypes for about three fifths of the roughly 700 donors and used that subset as a discovery cohort. Besides the first cohort of 550 to 750 subjects, a separate validation cohort made up of some 110 different subjects was used. Five DR-DQ haplotypes were handled as single units for association and clustering, since linkage in the cohort was strong. Every discovery cohort repertoire had been produced on one sequencing platform. An earlier analysis of nearly 600 of the donors applied high-throughput TCR beta sequencing to assess whether each TCR beta V gene segment acted as functional or pseudogenic. Donor age, sex, ethnicity and CMV serostatus were compiled together with the repertoire data. What the study reported, not specific to this receptor: Linkage disequilibrium might explain the correlated functional status among segregating V segments, but an unknown experimental factor could not be ruled out. Most TCR sequences were observed very rarely across donors, whereas some public TCRs were present in many individuals. A further reported finding was that TCR beta sequences accurately predicted the HLA-A and HLA-B alleles for most subjects in the first cohort. In an earlier analysis of 587 of the donors, most TCR beta V segments appeared in productive rearrangements about 87% or about 30% of the time, broadly matching IMGT annotations. In a later genetic analysis, fewer N-insertions in productive TCRs were reported among donors in an Asian-associated ancestry cluster than the 666-donor mean. When HLA alleles, especially DR and DQ, strongly co-occurred, TCR associations were difficult to assign to individual alleles. In a later analysis, HLA-associated TCR beta chains showed more clonal expansion and lower generation probabilities than non-associated chains that were equally common. This cohort had only TCR beta chains sequenced, and the lack of alpha or paired-chain data limited which features could be detected. It was suggested by the authors that the approach could potentially be generalized to other disease states and immunological phenotypes. A group of highly shared sequence variants was considered likely to be a technical artifact of the sequencing pipeline. For the cohort, immune exposure information was limited to CMV serostatus. According to a later analysis, TCR association rates differed among HLA loci, with DRB1 alleles showing the most associated TCRs and HLA-C alleles showing the fewest. In both the original and validation cohorts, the classifier was reported to diagnose cytomegalovirus status with high specificity and sensitivity. In vitro tests confirmed that a few of the cytomegalovirus-associated TCR beta chains recognize cytomegalovirus antigens. Several of the top co-occurrence clusters appeared to be linked to parvovirus B19, influenza, CMV and Epstein-Barr virus, according to a later analysis. HLA typing was unavailable for some donors at each locus, so association tests used only the typed subset. A total of fewer than 200 TCR beta chains were listed by the study as associated with cytomegalovirus. Roughly uniform sequencing depth across donors was assumed in presence/absence analyses, although this assumption may not hold. A later genetic analysis associated a missense DCLRE1C variant with V-gene and J-gene trimming of TCR beta chains, and an independent cohort replicated the association. A later analysis associated 17,000 or so TCR beta sequences with specific HLA alleles at a false discovery rate of 0.05. The 87-base-pair reads could not distinguish some IMGT-functional V segments, including TRBV6-2 and TRBV6-3, so those segments were excluded. The earlier analysis of approximately 560 of the donors excluded over 15 rarely observed V segments, including chromosome 9 orphons, because counts were too low. According to a later analysis, most CMV-associated TCR beta chains appeared to be HLA-restricted, and the HLA associations seemed to be driven largely by CMV exposure.

This clone appeared a few times. Its antigen is currently not known. The record has no base qualities; no much larger clone is one base away. Library generation was performed with the immunoSEQ multiplex PCR assay. For the multiplex PCR, a mixture combining 60 forward primers for TCR Vbeta segments and 13 reverse primers for TCR Jbeta segments was used. Amplification of the CDR3 region of rearranged TCR beta genes was performed with a multiplex PCR assay on genomic DNA. Amplified TCR beta libraries were sequenced as 87-base-pair reads on the Illumina HiSeq System. The authors' pipeline ran thus. A later analysis tallied 70 million to 100 million unique TCR beta chains across the 666 repertoires, and about 12 million of those chains were shared by two or more donors. A nearest-neighbor algorithm error-corrected the raw reads and collapsed the reads into unique sequences, merging closely related sequences to remove PCR and sequencing errors. Alignment of CDR3 sequences to IMGT reference sequences was used to assign V, D and J gene segments. For a sequence to be retained, a match of at least six nucleotides was required to both a V gene segment and a J gene segment. Rearrangements were called productive when the CDR3 lacked stop codons and stayed in frame with V and J; all others were non-productive. CDR3 was defined by IMGT convention, running from the second conserved V-encoded cysteine to the conserved J-encoded phenylalanine. The earlier analysis of 550 to 650 of the donors excluded any sequence lacking an unambiguous match to a single V gene segment. An earlier analysis of 500 to 600 of the donors classified V segments as functional when productive rearrangements were above 56.7% and as segregating when the standard deviation between donors was above 5%. A statistical classification framework was built for diagnosing cytomegalovirus status from the catalog of TCR beta chain sequences. In a later analysis, TCR nucleotide sequences were compared against IMGT/GENE-DB human TR gene sequences so that V and J genes could be assigned. A later analysis assigned CDR3 sequences and most-parsimonious VDJ recombination scenarios with the TCRdist pipeline. In a later analysis, each TCR beta chain was defined by its CDR3 amino acid sequence together with its V-gene family, and reads without a unique V-gene family were excluded. To address suspected cross-contamination and a sequencing artifact, a later analysis removed 450 to 700 highly shared, low-generation-probability nucleotide sequences. For each public chain, a later analysis derived a clonal expansion index from normalized ranks of inferred template counts within each repertoire. A later analysis computed generation probabilities with a VDJ recombination model fitted to out-of-frame rearrangements, and checked the results against IGoR. Hypergeometric tests were used in a later analysis to score TCR-TCR, TCR-HLA and TCR-CMV co-occurrence, with a repertoire-size bias correction applied to the TCR pairs. In a later analysis, false discovery rates were estimated by permuting HLA or CMV assignments 20 times. In a later analysis, co-occurring TCRs were grouped with DBSCAN, and TCRdist sequence similarity was added when clustering was performed within HLA-allele-positive subsets. Repertoires with fewer than 30,000 or more than 120,000 public chains, plus five repertoires with anomalous nucleotide sharing, were excluded from co-occurrence clustering. Imported from immuneACCESS, the table was reduced by TCRdb to in-frame sequences with V and J called. These copies leave out some clones; in studies compared against another copy, an unresolved V gene accounts for under half, and the cause of the remainder is not known. V and J calls plus clone size are reproduced from that table; the DNA served to infer D and trimming. Here the sample has 150,000 or so clones; around 77% occur a single time. The ten biggest clones cover around 1.5% of the sample.

The cohort comprised more than 550 healthy bone marrow donors. Cohort members were all nominally healthy when sampled, although unrecorded immune exposures were likely present. The donor was CMV seronegative and belonged to the group of roughly 330 seronegative cohort members. Each donor provided a peripheral blood sample, and peripheral blood mononuclear cells were used for TCR beta sequencing. Genomic DNA was extracted from the blood cell samples with the Qiagen DNeasy Blood Extraction Kit. CDR1 SEHNR and CDR2 FQNEAQ were looked up in the germline V gene (reference sequence). The CDR3 spans 15 residues, from the cysteine through the phenylalanine. Only the CDR3 portion is preserved as DNA: 45 bases, with reading frame beginning at the first base. For this chain, trimming is 3 bases at the V end and 2 bases at the J end, and the number of junction bases without a gene match is 6.

This TCR derives from a man aged 40-50 years in good health and CMV-seronegative. Material: PBMCs. Rearrangement joined TRBV7-9 to TRBJ1-1; TRBD1 lines up with 7 middle nucleotides. The CDR3 loop reads CASSFYRDSNTEAFF. The DNA is as follows: TGTGCCAGCAGCTTCTACCGGGACAGCAACACTGAAGCTTTCTTT.